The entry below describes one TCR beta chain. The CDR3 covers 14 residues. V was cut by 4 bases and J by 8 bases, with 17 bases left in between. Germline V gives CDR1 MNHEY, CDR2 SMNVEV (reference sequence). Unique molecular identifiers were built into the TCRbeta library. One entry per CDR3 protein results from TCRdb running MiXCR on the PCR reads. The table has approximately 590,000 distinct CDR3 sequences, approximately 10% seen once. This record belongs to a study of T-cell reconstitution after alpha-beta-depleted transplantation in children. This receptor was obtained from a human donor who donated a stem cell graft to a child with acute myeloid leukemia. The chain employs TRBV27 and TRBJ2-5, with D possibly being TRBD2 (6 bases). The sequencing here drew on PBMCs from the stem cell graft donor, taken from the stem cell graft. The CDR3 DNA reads TGTGCCAGCAGTTCCGGAGGGCGGCGCGAAACCCAGTACTTC. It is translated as CASSSGGRRETQYF.